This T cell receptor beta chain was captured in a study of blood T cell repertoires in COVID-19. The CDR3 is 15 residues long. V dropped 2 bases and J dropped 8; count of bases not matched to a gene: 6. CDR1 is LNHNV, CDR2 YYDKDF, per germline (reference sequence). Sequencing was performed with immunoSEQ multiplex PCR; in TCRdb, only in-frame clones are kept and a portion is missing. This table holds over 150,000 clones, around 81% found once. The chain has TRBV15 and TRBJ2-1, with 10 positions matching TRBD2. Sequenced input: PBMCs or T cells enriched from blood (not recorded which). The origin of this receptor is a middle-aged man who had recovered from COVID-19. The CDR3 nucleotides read TGTGCCACCAGCAGAAGAAGCGGGGGGGCGGATGAGCAGTTCTTC. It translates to CATSRRSGGADEQFF.